The 21 T cell receptor beta chains listed next were all sequenced from one sample in a study of blood T cells in healthy people across ages. Using a J-beta primer mix together with a sample-barcoded 5' primer, a second PCR was run for about 7 to 12 cycles. MiXCR was run by TCRdb on the 5' RACE reads, yielding one entry per CDR3 protein. The sample includes roughly 2 million distinct CDR3 sequences, approximately 50% of them seen just once. The sequenced sample consisted of blood. Receptors originate from a woman between 40 and 50 years old in good health.

This clonotype was detected only once. The gene calls are TRBV6-5 and TRBJ1-2, with D perhaps matching TRBD1 (5 bases). The V and J ends lost 6 bases and 4 bases respectively, with 12 bases between them. CDR1 and CDR2 (germline): MNHEY, SVGAGI. The CDR3 has 13 residues. The CDR3 reads CASRARQLYGYTF. CDR3 in DNA: TGTGCCAGCAGAGCACGACAGCTCTATGGCTACACCTTC.

A few counts support this clonotype. This sequence joins TRBV6-2 or TRBV6-3 and TRBJ2-7; 7 bases line up with TRBD1. The CDR3 has 16 residues. Germline V lookup: CDR1 MNHEY, CDR2 SVGEGT. Trimming removed 6 bases from V and 5 bases from J; junction bases left unmatched: 16. The CDR3: CASSRSLAGGSHEQYF. CDR3 DNA sequence: TGTGCCAGCAGCCGTTCCCTGGCAGGGGGATCGCACGAGCAGTACTTC.

This clonotype was seen many times. Compared with germline, one end of the junction differs, possibly owing to a read error. V and J are TRBV5-1 and TRBJ2-4; D is possibly TRBD1 or TRBD2 (7 bases each). The CDR3 has 15 residues. Germline V CDR1 and CDR2: SGHRS, YFSETQ. Here the CDR3 reads CASSPGGVAKNIQYF. CDR3 in DNA: TGTGCCAGCAGTCCAGGGGGGGTAGCCAAAAACATTCAGTACTTC.

The J gene is TRBJ1-2, the V gene TRBV27, with D possibly TRBD1 on 6 matching bases. The CDR3 runs 13 residues. V lost 5 bases to trimming and J lost 5 bases, with 12 bases between them. Germline lookup yields CDR1 MNHEY and CDR2 SMNVEV (reference sequence). CDR3 DNA: TGTGCCAGCAGTACCTGGACAGATTATGGCTACACCTTC. Translated: CASSTWTDYGYTF.

This rearrangement joins TRBV28 to TRBJ2-5; TRBD2 agrees at 8 bases. The CDR3 extends over 17 amino acids. J was trimmed by 6 bases and V by 2 bases; bases with no gene match: 14. Germline CDR1 reads MDHEN; CDR2 reads SYDVKM. CDR3 coding DNA: TGTGCCAGCAGTTTAGGGGGTAGCGGGGTTACGAGTAAGACCCAGTACTTC. Protein product: CASSLGGSGVTSKTQYF.

V and J are TRBV7-9 and TRBJ2-1, with TRBD2 identical over 7 bases. Trimming cost V 5 bases and J 3 bases; bases outside gene matches: 7. The germline gives CDR1 SEHNR, CDR2 FQNEAQ (reference sequence). The CDR3 is 15 residues long. The CDR3 region has the DNA TGTGCCAGCAGCCCCTCTAGCGGCTACTACAATGAGCAGTTCTTC. This codes for CASSPSSGYYNEQFF. The variable domain in full, with the rest retrieved from reference TRBV7-9 and TRBJ2-1, is DTGVSQNPRHKITKRGQNVTFRCDPISEHNRLYWYRQTLGQGPEFLTYFQNEAQLEKSRLLSDRFSAERPKGSFSTLEIQRTEQGDSAMYLCASSPSSGYYNEQFFGPGTRLTVL.

This clonotype has a handful of counts. The chain recombines TRBV9 with TRBJ2-3; D is unresolved. Trimming took 8 bases from V and 4 from J, leaving 11 bases between them. The length of the CDR3 is 12 residues. The germline CDR1 and CDR2 sequences are SGDLS and YYNGEE. The CDR3 protein is CASQPGADTQYF. The CDR3 DNA sequence: TGTGCCAGTCAACCGGGTGCAGATACGCAGTATTTT.

There are a few counts of this clonotype. This chain uses TRBV3-1 with TRBJ2-3; maybe TRBD2 (6 bases). V was clipped by 1 base and J by 4 bases, with 12 bases between them. This CDR3 is built from 15 residues. Germline CDR1 is LGHDT and CDR2 is YNNKEL (reference sequence). The CDR3 spells CASSQGISGADTQYF. Written as DNA, the CDR3 is TGTGCCAGCAGCCAAGGAATTAGCGGTGCAGATACGCAGTATTTT.

The CDR3: CASSRQGGTYEQYF. The CDR3 DNA is TGCGCCAGCTCCAGACAAGGGGGGACCTACGAGCAGTACTTC. This sequence joins TRBV10-1 and TRBJ2-7, with D tentatively TRBD1 or TRBD2 (6 bases each). Germline loops: CDR1 WNHNN, CDR2 SYGVQD (reference sequence). V was clipped by 8 bases and J by 2 bases, with 16 bases between them. The CDR3 contains 14 residues.

A few counts support this clonotype. The chain uses TRBV27 and TRBJ1-6; weak D call: TRBD1 (5 bases). CDR3 length: 14 residues. The V and J ends lost 5 bases and 8 bases respectively, with 13 bases between them. Per the germline V gene, CDR1 is MNHEY and CDR2 is SMNVEV (reference sequence). CDR3 bases: TGTGCCAGCAGTGATCCAGGGAAGGATTCACCCCTCCACTTT. Protein: CASSDPGKDSPLHF.

The rearrangement uses TRBV28 and TRBJ2-7, with 9 bases identical to TRBD1. The CDR3 spans 15 residues. Germline values: CDR1 MDHEN, CDR2 SYDVKM. V shed 5 bases, J shed 5 bases, and the junction held 10 bases outside the gene matches. CDR3 amino acids: CASSTSGTGRDEQYF. The CDR3 region has the DNA TGTGCCAGCAGTACCTCCGGGACAGGGAGAGACGAGCAGTACTTC.

V usage is TRBV6-5 and J usage is TRBJ1-4; tentative D call: TRBD1 (5 bases). This CDR3 has 13 residues. Trimming took 7 bases from V and 5 from J, leaving 11 bases between them. Germline V lookup: CDR1 MNHEY, CDR2 SVGAGI. As DNA, the CDR3 is TGTGCCAGCATGGAGGGGTTAAATGAAAAACTGTTTTTT. Translating gives CASMEGLNEKLFF.

In its sample, this clonotype was seen a few times. V and J are TRBV20-1 and TRBJ2-1; the match to TRBD1 covers 8 bases. Germline-derived CDR1 and CDR2 are DFQATT and SNEGSKA (reference sequence). This CDR3 region has 10 residues. CDR3 DNA sequence: TGCCTCGACAGGGGCAATGAGCAGTTCTTC. Translated, it gives CLDRGNEQFF.

This clonotype was found a few times. The V call is TRBV7-2, the J call TRBJ2-5; D is perhaps TRBD1 (6 bases). The CDR3 consists of 14 residues. V lost 5 bases and J lost 5, with 15 bases in between. Germline assignment: CDR1 SGHTA and CDR2 FQGNSA. The CDR3 nucleotides read TGTGCCAGCAGCCCAAGAATGCAGGGGGAGACCCAGTACTTC. Its protein product is CASSPRMQGETQYF.

This clonotype was found a few times. The DNA for the CDR3 is TGTGCCAGCAGCGTCGGGGGACTAGCGGGAGATACGCAGTATTTT. Its translation: CASSVGGLAGDTQYF. The chain carries TRBV9 and TRBJ2-3, with 12 nucleotides matching TRBD2. Germline loops: CDR1 SGDLS, CDR2 YYNGEE. V lost 2 bases to trimming and J lost 5 bases; unmatched junction nucleotides: 3. The CDR3 has 15 amino acids.

The rearrangement uses TRBV7-9 and TRBJ1-4; 7 bases are shared with TRBD1. CDR1 SEHNR and CDR2 FQNEAQ come from the germline V gene (reference sequence). The CDR3 spans 15 residues. The V segment lost 6 bases and the J segment 4 bases; nucleotides outside the gene matches: 8. CDR3 nucleotides: TGTGCCAGCAGACGGACAGGAGGAGGTAATGAAAAACTGTTTTTT. Its protein product is CASRRTGGGNEKLFF.

The J gene is TRBJ2-5, the V gene TRBV20-1; possibly TRBD2 for D (5 bases). The germline gives CDR1 DFQATT, CDR2 SNEGSKA (reference sequence). Deletions cut 6 bases from V and 5 bases from J, with 16 bases between. CDR3 size: 13 residues. The CDR3, as DNA: TGCAGTGCCATCCCGACCCGCGGGGAGACCCAGTACTTC. Protein sequence: CSAIPTRGETQYF.

This chain connects TRBV3-1 to TRBJ2-7; D is ambiguous. Germline values: CDR1 LGHDT, CDR2 YNNKEL (reference sequence). V was trimmed by 7 bases and J by 7 bases, leaving 17 bases between them. The CDR3 runs 13 residues. Here the CDR3 reads CASTTRLSSEQYF. Written as DNA, the CDR3 is TGTGCCAGCACCACAAGGCTTAGCTCTGAGCAGTACTTC.

Note on this clonotype: At one boundary the junction diverges from the germline segment, which might be a read error. This rearrangement joins TRBV12-3 or TRBV12-4 to TRBJ1-4; perhaps TRBD1 as D (6 bases). This CDR3 has 13 amino acids. CDR3 amino acids: CASRGTTNEKLFF. Written as DNA, the CDR3 is TGTGCCAGCAGGGGGACAACAAATGAAAAACTGTTTTTT.

Only a few counts were recorded for this clonotype. The chain joins TRBV20-1 to TRBJ1-6; D is undetermined. Germline V gives CDR1 DFQATT, CDR2 SNEGSKA (reference sequence). V lost 6 bases, J lost 8 bases, and 11 bases lay in between. The CDR3 runs to 12 residues. The CDR3 loop is CSAPLWDSPLHF. CDR3 in DNA: TGCAGTGCACCCCTTTGGGATTCACCCCTCCACTTT.

Remarks on this clonotype: A much larger clone differs from this one at a single base, so this may be a read error. The V gene is TRBV3-1, the J gene TRBJ2-5; D possibly corresponds to TRBD1 (6 bases). CDR3 length equals 14 residues. CDR1 LGHDT and CDR2 YNNKEL come from the germline V gene (reference sequence). CDR3 DNA sequence: TGTACCAGCCAACAAACACAGGGTTACGAGACCCAGTACTTC. Translation: CTSQQTQGYETQYF.